This T cell receptor beta chain originates from a study of early T cells in non-severe SARS-CoV-2 infection. On the study more broadly: Sequenced material consisted of bulk RNA (from unsorted whole blood), and chains were unpaired. Study-wide results and limits: Anti-spike CD8 responses were favored in VDJdb matching, and private and CD4 specificities were missed.

Unique molecular identifiers were affixed to single, distinct cDNA molecules. TCRdb reprocessed the 5' RACE reads via MiXCR and lists one record per CDR3 protein. Among roughly 63,000 distinct CDR3 sequences listed, more than 10% were seen once. This clonotype was seen only a few times. What it binds is unknown. The CDR3 is 16 amino acids. The V segment lost 5 bases and the J segment 2 bases; nucleotides outside the gene matches: 3. Germline V gene lookup returns CDR1 MNHNS and CDR2 SASEGT. This specimen was whole blood, taken at baseline. The chain links TRBV6-1 to TRBJ2-3, with 14 nucleotides matching TRBD2. The TCR was taken from an adult who was a healthcare worker with PCR-confirmed SARS-CoV-2 infection or an uninfected control (not recorded which). The donor label of this sample is uncertain. CDR3 sequence (DNA): TGTGCCAGCAGTTCGGGACTAGCGGGGGACACAGATACGCAGTATTTT. The encoded protein is CASSSGLAGDTDTQYF.